The source of this T cell receptor beta chain is a study of patients and donors after allogeneic stem cell transplantation. In this sample, this clonotype turned up many times. MiXCR, applied by TCRdb to the RT-PCR reads, yields one record per CDR3 protein. The top ten hold 2.5% to 3% of the sample, which has tens of thousands of distinct CDR3 sequences, approximately 5.2% seen once. The CDR3 runs 16 residues. V lost 0 bases, J lost 6 bases, and 12 bases lay in between. V is TRBV23-1 and J is TRBJ1-6; no clear D gene. TRBV23-1 carries the ORF label, with uncertain function. The sequenced sample was blood, either unsorted or a sorted T cell fraction (not recorded which). This receptor was taken from a human donor who was either an allogeneic HSCT recipient or a stem cell or donor lymphocyte infusion donor (not recorded which). It is not recorded whose cells these are; they may come from a transplant donor. CDR3 region: CASSQSWAVPNSPLHF. CDR3 nucleotide sequence: TGCGCCAGCAGTCAATCGTGGGCTGTCCCTAATTCACCCCTCCACTTT.